The 30 T cell receptor beta chains listed next were all sequenced from one sample in a study of cytomegalovirus exposure and HLA in healthy donors. PCR employed 60 Vbeta and 13 Jbeta primers. Repertoires were generated with immunoSEQ multiplex PCR, while TCRdb's copy carries only in-frame clones and drops some. The sample holds 110,000 or so clones, around 69% seen once. The sample consisted of PBMCs. The receptors originated from a middle-aged man in good health and CMV-seropositive.

In its sample, this clone was seen a few times. V gene TRBV5-1 combines with J gene TRBJ2-6, with 11 bases lining up with TRBD1. The V gene's germline CDR1 is SGHRS and CDR2 YFSETQ. V dropped 6 bases and J dropped 0; count of bases not matched to a gene: 14. The CDR3 is 20 amino acids. CDR3 DNA sequence: TGCGCCAGCACCCCTCGCAGCCCGGGACAGGGGGACTCTGGGGCCAACGTCCTGACTTTC. It specifies CASTPRSPGQGDSGANVLTF.

This rearrangement joins TRBV5-1 to TRBJ1-2; a weak D match, TRBD1 (6 bases). Germline values: CDR1 SGHRS, CDR2 YFSETQ. Trimming cost V 4 bases and J 4 bases, with 14 bases left between them. There are 14 residues in the CDR3. CDR3 loop: CASSTPTGSYGYTF. CDR3 nucleotide sequence: TGCGCCAGCAGCACTCCGACAGGCTCCTATGGCTACACCTTC.

This clone was detected only a few times. The chain carries TRBV10-3 and TRBJ2-3; 11 bases agree with TRBD2. CDR3 length: 14 amino acids. From germline, CDR1 is ENHRY and CDR2 SYGVKD. Trimming took 7 bases from V and 3 from J; bases not matched to a gene: 3. The CDR3 DNA reads as TGTGCCATCAAGTCTAGCGGGAGGACAGATACGCAGTATTTT. Translation gives CAIKSSGRTDTQYF.

The V and J genes are TRBV5-1 and TRBJ2-7, with D perhaps matching TRBD1 (6 bases). The V gene lost 4 bases and the J gene lost 6 bases, with 14 bases spanning the gap. From germline, CDR1 is SGHRS and CDR2 YFSETQ. This CDR3 region has 13 residues. Here the CDR3 DNA reads TGCGCCAGCAGCGCCAGGACAGTAACCGAGCAGTACTTC. Amino acids: CASSARTVTEQYF.

CDR3: CASSAEGQGRQPQHF. CDR3 in DNA: TGTGCCAGCAGTGCCGAGGGACAGGGTCGTCAGCCCCAGCATTTT. The chain uses TRBV28 and TRBJ1-5; 9 bases are a match to TRBD1. The V and J ends lost 5 bases and 6 bases, in that order; junction bases with no gene match: 8. This CDR3 comprises 15 residues. The germline V gene has CDR1 MDHEN and CDR2 SYDVKM.

The V and J genes are TRBV5-6 and TRBJ2-1, with D possibly matching TRBD2 (6 bases). Germline lookup yields CDR1 SGHDT and CDR2 YYEEEE. This CDR3 has 16 amino acids. The V gene lost 0 bases and the J gene lost 0 bases, with 10 bases spanning the gap. The CDR3 loop is CASSLVYGGSYNEQFF. CDR3 DNA sequence: TGTGCCAGCAGCTTGGTGTACGGGGGCTCCTACAATGAGCAGTTCTTC.

The chain combines TRBV19 with TRBJ1-4; maybe TRBD1 (5 bases). Trimming shortened V by 5 bases and J by 7 bases, and 14 bases separated the two germline ends. Germline CDR1 reads LNHDA; CDR2 reads SQIVND (reference sequence). The CDR3 runs 14 residues. The CDR3, as DNA: TGTGCCAGTAGTCCCCGCACAGGCGGTGAAAAACTGTTTTTT. As protein: CASSPRTGGEKLFF.

As concerns this clone: Other DNA sequences in this sample translate to the same CDR3. The chain links TRBV11-1 to TRBJ1-2; 10 bases fit TRBD1. The CDR3 has 12 residues. Trimming cost V 8 bases and J 6 bases; bases outside gene matches: 3. Germline CDR1 is SGHAT and CDR2 is FQDESV (reference sequence). The CDR3 protein is CASQTGGDGYTF. The CDR3 nucleotides read TGTGCCAGCCAGACAGGGGGCGATGGCTACACCTTC.

The V and J genes are TRBV7-9 and TRBJ2-7; 7 nucleotides match TRBD1. In germline, CDR1 is SEHNR, CDR2 FQNEAQ (reference sequence). The V gene end was trimmed by 1 base and the J gene end by 8 bases; junction bases not matched to a gene: 5. This CDR3 has 13 residues. The CDR3 DNA follows: TGTGCCAGCAGCTTAGATGACAGGGACAAGCAGTACTTC. It translates to CASSLDDRDKQYF.

V usage is TRBV5-4 and J usage is TRBJ1-2, with D maybe TRBD1 (6 bases). Germline V CDR1 and CDR2: SGHNT, YYREEE (reference sequence). CDR3 length: 13 amino acids. The V gene lost 6 bases and the J gene lost 6 bases, with 15 bases spanning the gap. CDR3 in DNA: TGTGCCAGCACCACTCAGGGGCTCCATGGCTACACCTTC. Amino acids: CASTTQGLHGYTF.

The sample holds a few counts of this clone. V is TRBV6-6 and J is TRBJ1-6, with 7 positions matching TRBD1. Trimming took 5 bases from V and 10 from J; bases not matched to a gene: 11. Germline lookup yields CDR1 MNHNY and CDR2 SVGAGI (reference sequence). This CDR3 is 15 amino acids long. The CDR3 sequence is CASSTNGGGGSPLHF. The CDR3 DNA reads as TGTGCCAGCAGTACGAATGGAGGGGGCGGCTCACCCCTCCACTTT.

This clone turned up a few times. V usage is TRBV11-1 and J usage is TRBJ2-5; TRBD2 is a possible D gene (5 bases). V was pared by 2 bases and J by 5 bases, with 6 bases between. Per germline, CDR1 SGHAT and CDR2 FQDESV (reference sequence). The CDR3 length is 12 residues. The chain's CDR3 is CASSLRGETQYF. DNA of the CDR3: TGTGCCAGCAGCTTACGAGGGGAGACCCAGTACTTC.

This clone was observed a single time. The J gene is TRBJ2-3, the V gene TRBV7-9, with D perhaps matching TRBD2 (5 bases). The CDR3 is 15 residues long. The V gene's germline CDR1 is SEHNR and CDR2 FQNEAQ (reference sequence). Trimming removed 4 bases at V and 2 bases at J, with 13 bases between. In DNA form, the CDR3 reads TGTGCCAGCAGCTCGGAGAGCGGAAACACAGATACGCAGTATTTT. Translating it yields CASSSESGNTDTQYF.

The chain is built from TRBV5-4 and TRBJ2-5; TRBD2 matches at 13 bases. CDR3 length: 18 amino acids. The V gene end was trimmed by 3 bases and the J gene end by 4 bases; junction bases not matched to a gene: 12. The germline V gene encodes CDR1 SGHNT and CDR2 YYREEE (reference sequence). CDR3 amino acids: CASSSPPGTSGIVETQYF. Written as DNA, the CDR3 is TGTGCCAGCAGCTCACCCCCCGGGACTAGCGGGATCGTAGAGACCCAGTACTTC.

The chain couples TRBV7-2 to TRBJ2-7; 11 nucleotides align to TRBD1. Germline V CDR1 and CDR2: SGHTA, FQGNSA. The CDR3 runs to 14 residues. V lost 4 bases and J lost 6; bases outside the gene matches: 5. CDR3 protein: CASSSRDRGSEQYF. For the CDR3, the DNA is TGTGCCAGCAGCTCCCGGGACAGGGGGAGCGAGCAGTACTTC.

The rearrangement links TRBV5-1 to TRBJ2-1; perhaps TRBD2 as D (6 bases). CDR3 length: 15 residues. Germline V CDR1 and CDR2: SGHRS, YFSETQ. Trimming removed 4 bases from V and 3 bases from J, with 14 bases in between. For the CDR3, the DNA is TGCGCCAGCAGCCCGACCGTGCGGGACTACAATGAGCAGTTCTTC. Its translation: CASSPTVRDYNEQFF.

About this clone itself: The sample holds other DNA sequences that translate to the same CDR3. The chain uses TRBV5-1 and TRBJ2-1; D remains ambiguous. Germline V gene sequence: CDR1 SGHRS, CDR2 YFSETQ. This CDR3 contains 13 residues. V lost 1 base and J 3 bases, leaving 5 bases between the germline ends. CDR3 region: CASSLNSYNEQFF. DNA of the CDR3: TGCGCCAGCAGCTTGAACAGCTACAATGAGCAGTTCTTC.

This chain joins TRBV7-9 and TRBJ2-7; TRBD2 matches 7 bases. Germline trimming cut 0 bases from V and 3 bases from J; bases unmatched to any gene: 2. The germline V gene has CDR1 SEHNR and CDR2 FQNEAQ (reference sequence). The CDR3 runs to 14 residues. This CDR3 reads CASSLAAGSYEQYF. The CDR3, as DNA: TGTGCCAGCAGCTTAGCAGCGGGAAGCTACGAGCAGTACTTC.

The sample holds one count of this clone. The chain is built from TRBV6-5 and TRBJ2-7; 7 bases are shared with TRBD2. After removal of 0 bases from V and 6 bases from J, the junction contained 2 bases not matched to a gene. The germline gives CDR1 MNHEY, CDR2 SVGAGI. The CDR3 is 13 residues long. CDR3 nucleotide sequence: TGTGCCAGCAGTTACTCGACTAGCCGCGAGCAGTACTTC. It codes for CASSYSTSREQYF.

This chain uses TRBV27 with TRBJ2-1, with 7 bases aligning to TRBD2. CDR3 length: 14 amino acids. Losses at the gene ends were 7 bases for V and 3 bases for J; bases not matched to a gene: 6. Germline V gene data show CDR1 as MNHEY and CDR2 as SMNVEV (reference sequence). CDR3 sequence (DNA): TGTGCCAGCATAGCGGGTGGTGGCTACAATGAGCAGTTCTTC. As protein: CASIAGGGYNEQFF.

This clone appeared a few times. The chain couples TRBV10-1 to TRBJ2-3; 7 positions match TRBD2. Germline V gives CDR1 WNHNN, CDR2 SYGVQD (reference sequence). The trim removed 4 bases at V and 6 bases at J, leaving 7 bases unmatched. CDR3 length: 14 amino acids. The CDR3 protein is CASSAGGGLDTQYF. The CDR3 region has the DNA TGCGCCAGCAGTGCGGGGGGTGGGCTGGATACGCAGTATTTT.

The table lists this clone with a few counts. The chain is built from TRBV18 and TRBJ2-1; 7 positions agree with TRBD1. With 3 bases clipped from V and 3 bases from J, the junction kept 11 bases outside the gene matches. There are 17 residues in the CDR3. Per the germline V gene, CDR1 is KGHSH and CDR2 is LQKENI. CDR3 protein: CASSPTTGLGYYNEQFF. The CDR3 DNA follows: TGTGCCAGCTCACCGACGACAGGGCTTGGCTACTACAATGAGCAGTTCTTC.

The rearrangement uses TRBV5-1 and TRBJ2-2; 7 bases match TRBD1. Trimming cost V 4 bases and J 3 bases; bases outside gene matches: 6. CDR1 and CDR2 from the germline V gene are SGHRS and YFSETQ. The CDR3 sequence is 15 residues long. The CDR3 reads CASSPGQIDTGELFF. The CDR3 DNA follows: TGCGCCAGCAGCCCGGGACAGATAGACACCGGGGAGCTGTTTTTT.

The chain uses TRBV29-1 and TRBJ1-5, with TRBD1 identical over 10 bases. This CDR3 is built from 14 residues. With V trimmed by 4 bases and J by 5 bases, 5 bases remained unmatched. CDR1 and CDR2 (germline): SQVTM, ANQGSEA. CDR3 region: CSVGDRGRHQPQHF. DNA of the CDR3: TGCAGCGTTGGGGACAGGGGCAGACATCAGCCCCAGCATTTT.

The J gene is TRBJ1-2, the V gene TRBV7-8; no clear D gene. CDR3 size: 13 residues. Germline CDR1 and CDR2: SGHVS and FQNEAQ. The ends were cut back, 5 bases at V and 4 bases at J, with 11 bases in the middle. The CDR3 sequence is CASSGRWSYGYTF. CDR3 nucleotide sequence: TGTGCCAGCAGCGGGAGGTGGAGCTATGGCTACACCTTC.

This clone was counted once. The chain uses TRBV7-6 and TRBJ2-3; 7 bases align to TRBD1. Losses at the gene ends were 1 base for V and 2 bases for J; bases not matched to a gene: 9. Germline CDR1 and CDR2: SGHVS and FNYEAQ. This CDR3 spans 17 amino acids. CDR3: CASSLVEGQAYTDTQYF. In DNA form, the CDR3 reads TGTGCCAGCAGCTTAGTCGAAGGACAGGCGTACACAGATACGCAGTATTTT. The whole variable domain, remainder taken from reference TRBV7-6 and TRBJ2-3, is GAGVSQSPRYKVTKRGQDVALRCDPISGHVSLYWYRQALGQGPEFLTYFNYEAQQDKSGLPNDRFSAERPEGSISTLTIQRTEQRDSAMYRCASSLVEGQAYTDTQYFGPGTRLTVL.

The rearrangement joins TRBV27 to TRBJ2-5; D is unclear. The CDR3 loop spans 16 amino acids. The germline CDR1 and CDR2 sequences are MNHEY and SMNVEV (reference sequence). V was cut by 0 bases and J by 5 bases, with 16 bases left in between. The CDR3 spells CASSLSRYDLGETQYF. In DNA form, the CDR3 reads TGTGCCAGCAGTTTATCGCGCTACGACTTGGGTGAGACCCAGTACTTC.

The chain couples TRBV7-9 to TRBJ2-1; 10 nucleotides agree with TRBD2. Germline V gene sequence: CDR1 SEHNR, CDR2 FQNEAQ (reference sequence). This CDR3 has 17 residues. Trimming cost V 5 bases and J 8 bases; bases outside gene matches: 15. CDR3 DNA sequence: TGTGCCAGCAGCCGTACCCGGTTTAGCGGGAGGCTCGATGAGCAGTTCTTC. Its translation: CASSRTRFSGRLDEQFF.

The chain uses TRBV10-3 and TRBJ1-2; 8 bases fit TRBD1. CDR1 is ENHRY, CDR2 SYGVKD, per germline. Trimming took 3 bases from V and 8 from J; bases not matched to a gene: 11. CDR3 length: 15 amino acids. The CDR3 protein is CAISEGQGTSDGYTF. As DNA, the CDR3 is TGTGCCATCAGTGAAGGACAGGGCACCTCGGACGGCTACACCTTC.

The chain is built from TRBV18 and TRBJ1-6; no firm D call. The CDR3 contains 14 residues. V shed 8 bases and J shed 5 bases, with 13 bases lying between them. Germline CDR1 KGHSH, CDR2 LQKENI. The CDR3 spells CASAMDYDNSPLHF. In DNA, the CDR3 is TGTGCCAGCGCAATGGACTATGATAATTCACCCCTCCACTTT.